This T cell receptor (beta chain) was retrieved from a study of T-cell memory formation after mild COVID-19. This CDR3 is 17 amino acids long. V gave up 6 bases and J gave up 0 bases, with 17 bases separating them. TCR alpha and TCR beta cDNA libraries carrying sample barcodes and UMIs were produced by 5'RACE using constant-segment primers. TCRdb independently ran MiXCR on the 5' RACE reads; one entry per CDR3 protein. The repertoire holds roughly 300,000 distinct CDR3 sequences, with around 8% as singletons. Study-level results: Prior to infection, memory already included some responding clones, suggesting cross-reactive memory joined.

As regards this clonotype: As yet, its antigen is unknown.

The sequenced sample consisted of PBMCs or a T cell subset sorted from them (not recorded which). This clonotype originated in a man between 18 and 29 years old who had mild COVID-19 (a few samples of this study predate the infection). Cell type and time point are not known. The chain links TRBV12-3 or TRBV12-4 to TRBJ2-2; unclear D gene. The CDR3 coding sequence is TGTGCCAGCAGCCTACTTGGCCAGCTCGCGAACACCGGGGAGCTGTTTTTT. It codes for CASSLLGQLANTGELFF.